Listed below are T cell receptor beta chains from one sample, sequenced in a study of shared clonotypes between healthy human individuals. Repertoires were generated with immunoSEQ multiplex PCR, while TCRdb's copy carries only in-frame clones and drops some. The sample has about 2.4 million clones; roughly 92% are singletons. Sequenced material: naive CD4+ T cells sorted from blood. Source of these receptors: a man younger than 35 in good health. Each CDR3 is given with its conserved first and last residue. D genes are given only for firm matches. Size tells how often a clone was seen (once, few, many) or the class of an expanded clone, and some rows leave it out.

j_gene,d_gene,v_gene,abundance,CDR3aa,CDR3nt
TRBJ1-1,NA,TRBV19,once,CATPPREPNTEAFF,TGTGCCACCCCCCCGAGGGAACCAAACACTGAAGCTTTCTTT
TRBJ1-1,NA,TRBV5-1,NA,CASSFEGQGEGTEAFF,TGCGCCAGCAGCTTTGAAGGGCAGGGCGAGGGCACTGAAGCTTTCTTT
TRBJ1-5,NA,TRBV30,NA,CAWSANLGQPQHF,TGTGCCTGGAGCGCAAATCTCGGTCAGCCCCAGCATTTT
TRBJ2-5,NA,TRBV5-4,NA,CASSSQTSSQETQYF,TGTGCCAGCAGCTCGCAGACTAGTTCCCAAGAGACCCAGTACTTC
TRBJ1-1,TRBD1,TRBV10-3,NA,CAISRTGDNPEAFF,TGTGCCATCAGCCGGACAGGGGATAACCCTGAAGCTTTCTTT
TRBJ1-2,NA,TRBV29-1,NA,CSGTTGGSYGYTF,TGCAGCGGAACGACGGGAGGGAGCTATGGCTACACCTTC
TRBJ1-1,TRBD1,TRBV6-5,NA,CASSYFDRGLSEAFF,TGTGCCAGCAGTTATTTTGACAGGGGTTTGTCTGAAGCTTTCTTT
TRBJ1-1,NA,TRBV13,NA,CASTRGGNTEAFF,TGTGCCAGCACTCGGGGCGGGAACACTGAAGCTTTCTTT
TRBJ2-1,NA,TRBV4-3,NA,CASSATDVINEQFF,TGCGCCAGCAGCGCGACCGATGTGATAAATGAGCAGTTCTTC
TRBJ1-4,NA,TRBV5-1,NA,CASSLGGVANEKLFF,TGCGCCAGCAGCCTTGGAGGGGTGGCTAATGAAAAACTGTTTTTT
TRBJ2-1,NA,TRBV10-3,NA,CAISELARGEQFF,TGTGCCATCAGTGAGTTAGCTAGAGGGGAGCAGTTCTTC
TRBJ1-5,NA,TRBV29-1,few,CSALHRVDNQPQHF,TGCAGCGCCCTACACAGGGTTGACAATCAGCCCCAGCATTTT
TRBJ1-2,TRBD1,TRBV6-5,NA,CASSQGQGIYGYTF,TGTGCCAGCAGCCAGGGACAGGGCATCTATGGCTACACCTTC
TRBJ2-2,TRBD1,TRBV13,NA,CASSLRGTGNTGELFF,TGTGCCAGCAGCTTAAGGGGGACAGGGAACACCGGGGAGCTGTTTTTT
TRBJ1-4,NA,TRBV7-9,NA,CASSLRTDNEKLFF,TGTGCCAGCAGCTTACGGACAGATAATGAAAAACTGTTTTTT
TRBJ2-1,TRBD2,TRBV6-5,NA,CASSLAGGTTGEFF,TGTGCCAGCAGCCTAGCGGGGGGGACTACAGGGGAGTTCTTC
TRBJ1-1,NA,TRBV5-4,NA,CASRITGGGDTEAFF,TGTGCCAGCAGGATTACCGGGGGGGGCGACACTGAAGCTTTCTTT
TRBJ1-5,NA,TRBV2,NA,CASSTRYNQPQHF,TGTGCCAGCAGTACACGGTACAATCAGCCCCAGCATTTT
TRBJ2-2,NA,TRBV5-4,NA,CASSLDGPNTGELFF,TGTGCCAGCAGCTTGGATGGGCCGAACACCGGGGAGCTGTTTTTT
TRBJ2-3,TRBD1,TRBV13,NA,CASSLGTGGTDTQYF,TGTGCCAGCAGCTTAGGGACAGGGGGCACAGATACGCAGTATTTT
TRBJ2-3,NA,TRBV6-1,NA,CASRERKGGGRTDTQYF,TGTGCCAGCAGGGAACGGAAAGGGGGGGGAAGGACAGATACGCAGTATTTT
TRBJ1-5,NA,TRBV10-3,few,CAISELGANQPQHF,TGTGCCATCAGTGAGTTGGGTGCGAATCAGCCCCAGCATTTT
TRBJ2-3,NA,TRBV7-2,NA,CASSLVSSTDTQYF,TGTGCCAGCAGCTTAGTTTCTAGCACAGATACGCAGTATTTT
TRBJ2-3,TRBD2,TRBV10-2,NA,CASGLAGGADTQYF,TGCGCCAGTGGACTAGCGGGGGGCGCAGATACGCAGTATTTT
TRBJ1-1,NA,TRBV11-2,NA,CASSPFSWENTEAFF,TGTGCCAGCAGCCCATTCTCATGGGAGAACACTGAAGCTTTCTTT
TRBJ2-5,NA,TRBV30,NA,CAWTRPGSSGETQYF,TGTGCCTGGACTCGTCCAGGCAGTTCGGGAGAGACCCAGTACTTC
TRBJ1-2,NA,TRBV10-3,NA,CAISETRPDGYTF,TGTGCCATCAGTGAGACCCGTCCTGATGGCTACACCTTC
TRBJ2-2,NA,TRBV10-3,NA,CAISDRDGTGELFF,TGTGCCATCAGTGACCGGGACGGCACCGGGGAGCTGTTTTTT